One sample yielded the 30 T cell receptor beta chains listed below, sequenced in a study of T cells after yellow fever vaccination (dated by TCRdb to the late 2010s). Sample treatment or condition, as interpreted from the label and publication: live attenuated yellow fever vaccine strain. Receptors were amplified or captured by 5' RACE. Sequencing was performed on an Illumina HiSeq 2500. Using fastp at Q25 and MiXCR, TCRdb reprocessed the public reads and kept productive beta chains. For every CDR3 protein sequence, its rows merge into one entry that carries the most common genes and DNA. A total of around 230,000 distinct CDR3 sequences appear in this sample, 5.5% to 8.5% of them only once. Of the sample, around 1.1% falls within the top ten clones. Specimen: CD4+ T cells sorted from PBMCs, collected on the day of the yellow fever booster vaccination. The receptors come from a man younger than 40 who received the YFV17D yellow fever vaccine.

The V and J genes are TRBV6-5 and TRBJ2-7, with 11 bases fitting TRBD2. The junction had 12 bases not matched to a gene; V was cut back by 5 bases and J by 3 bases. This CDR3 is 17 amino acids long. CDR1 is MNHEY and CDR2 is SVGAGI in the germline V gene. The CDR3 DNA reads TGTGCCAGCAGTCACCCTTTCCGACTAGCGGGAAACTACGAGCAGTACTTC. Its translation: CASSHPFRLAGNYEQYF.

The sample holds a few counts of this clonotype. This chain uses TRBV7-9 with TRBJ2-5; 13 bases match TRBD2. V dropped 5 bases and J dropped 5; count of bases not matched to a gene: 11. CDR1 and CDR2 (germline): SEHNR, FQNEAQ (reference sequence). The CDR3 extends over 17 amino acids. This CDR3 is CASSPGTSGKLGETQYF. In DNA, the CDR3 is TGTGCCAGCAGCCCCGGGACTAGCGGGAAGTTGGGGGAGACCCAGTACTTC.

V usage is TRBV20-1 and J usage is TRBJ2-7, with a possible D match to TRBD2 (6 bases). CDR3 length equals 16 residues. Looked up from germline, CDR1 is DFQATT and CDR2 is SNEGSKA (reference sequence). Trimming shortened V by 0 bases and J by 7 bases, and 22 bases separated the two germline ends. CDR3 sequence: CSARDGGRTTTGEQYF. Here the CDR3 DNA reads TGCAGTGCTAGAGATGGGGGGAGGACTACTACGGGGGAGCAGTACTTC.

This clonotype was observed a handful of times. The V gene is TRBV20-1, the J gene TRBJ1-5; D may be TRBD1 (5 bases). The CDR3 has 13 residues. V lost 3 bases and J lost 4, with 10 bases in between. Looked up from germline, CDR1 is DFQATT and CDR2 is SNEGSKA (reference sequence). CDR3 residues: CSARWEGNQPQHF. CDR3 DNA: TGCAGTGCTAGGTGGGAGGGGAATCAGCCCCAGCATTTT.

The chain links TRBV2 to TRBJ2-3, with D unresolved. V was pared by 5 bases and J by 5 bases, with 14 bases between. The CDR3 runs 14 residues. The germline V gene has CDR1 SNHLY and CDR2 FYNNEI. CDR3 bases: TGTGCCAGCAGTCCCGGAACGACGGTAGATACGCAGTATTTT. Encoded protein: CASSPGTTVDTQYF.

This clonotype has ten or more counts. The V gene is TRBV11-3, the J gene TRBJ2-5; no definite D call. Germline-derived CDR1 and CDR2 are SGHNT and YENEEA. The length of the CDR3 is 15 residues. Trimming stripped 1 base from V and 4 bases from J, with 13 bases between. The CDR3 DNA sequence: TGTGCCAGCAGCTTAGTGTCAGGCAGAGGAGAGACCCAGTACTTC. Its translation: CASSLVSGRGETQYF.

This chain connects TRBV20-1 to TRBJ1-1, with D hard to call. V gave up 5 bases and J gave up 4 bases, with 20 bases separating them. The CDR3 spans 15 residues. Germline V CDR1 and CDR2: DFQATT, SNEGSKA (reference sequence). CDR3 residues: CSAVVPDGGITEAFF. In DNA, the CDR3 is TGCAGTGCTGTCGTCCCGGATGGAGGGATCACTGAAGCTTTCTTT.

This clonotype was detected many times. This rearrangement joins TRBV7-2 to TRBJ1-1; D unclear. V lost 5 bases and J 10 bases, leaving 11 bases between the germline ends. The CDR3 loop spans 11 amino acids. The V gene's germline CDR1 is SGHTA and CDR2 FQGNSA. This chain's CDR3 is CASSLISVAFF. The CDR3 nucleotides read TGTGCCAGCAGCCTAATTAGCGTAGCTTTCTTT.

With regard to this clonotype: A much more abundant neighbour one base away suggests this may be a read error. The chain couples TRBV6-5 to TRBJ2-3; tentative D call: TRBD2 (5 bases). The CDR3 covers 12 residues. V was pared by 4 bases and J by 11 bases, with 13 bases between. Germline V gene sequence: CDR1 MNHEY, CDR2 SVGAGI. As DNA, the CDR3 is TGTGCCAGCAGTTCTGAGGGATATATGCAGTATTTT. Translation gives CASSSEGYMQYF.

This clonotype was seen ten or more times. The chain uses TRBV5-5 and TRBJ2-2, with D maybe TRBD1 (6 bases). The CDR3 is made up of 15 amino acids. Germline values: CDR1 SGHKS, CDR2 YYEKEE (reference sequence). The V gene lost 4 bases and the J gene lost 4 bases, with 14 bases spanning the gap. This chain's CDR3 is CASSATGQPTGELFF. Written as DNA, the CDR3 is TGTGCCAGCAGCGCGACGGGACAACCCACCGGGGAGCTGTTTTTT.

There are many counts of this clonotype. The V call is TRBV27, the J call TRBJ2-1, with D unclear. The CDR3 has 12 amino acids. V dropped 6 bases and J dropped 15 bases, with 18 bases sitting between them. Germline V gene sequence: CDR1 MNHEY, CDR2 SMNVEV (reference sequence). For the CDR3, the DNA is TGTGCCAGCAGCCGTAGGACCGACGATTGGTTCTTC. Its protein product is CASSRRTDDWFF.

The chain combines TRBV4-3 with TRBJ2-4; 12 positions agree with TRBD2. In germline, CDR1 is LGHNA, CDR2 YSLEER. The CDR3 has 19 amino acids. J lost 0 bases, V lost 3 bases, and 9 bases had no gene match. CDR3 coding DNA: TGCGCCAGCAGCCACCCGACTAGCGGGAGATTTGGAGCCAAAAACATTCAGTACTTC. Translating it yields CASSHPTSGRFGAKNIQYF.

V usage is TRBV7-2 and J usage is TRBJ2-7; 11 positions agree with TRBD2. The J segment lost 6 bases and the V segment lost 3 bases, leaving 7 bases of the junction unmatched. The germline V gene encodes CDR1 SGHTA and CDR2 FQGNSA. The CDR3 covers 15 residues. As DNA, the CDR3 is TGTGCCAGCAGCTTTAGCGGGAGGGCCGTGGGCGAGCAGTACTTC. Protein sequence: CASSFSGRAVGEQYF.

This clonotype appeared many times. The V call is TRBV4-3, the J call TRBJ2-4, with D uncertain. The CDR3 consists of 17 residues. CDR1 and CDR2 from the germline V gene are LGHNA and YSLEER. V was pared by 4 bases and J by 4 bases, with 20 bases between. The CDR3 reads CASSPVNEEGRKNIQYF. In DNA form, the CDR3 reads TGCGCCAGCAGCCCAGTGAACGAAGAAGGGCGTAAAAACATTCAGTACTTC.

This clonotype was recorded at least ten times. This sequence joins TRBV11-2 and TRBJ2-5; 11 bases line up with TRBD2. Germline V lookup: CDR1 SGHAT, CDR2 FQNNGV. V gave up 4 bases and J gave up 5 bases; unmatched junction bases: 12. The CDR3 length is 17 residues. The CDR3 bases are TGTGCCAGCAGCTCCGATGCTCTAGCGGGAGGTTCTGAGACCCAGTACTTC. This encodes CASSSDALAGGSETQYF.

This clonotype has only a few counts. V and J are TRBV10-3 and TRBJ2-5; 8 bases fit TRBD1. The CDR3 is made up of 14 amino acids. Germline V gene data show CDR1 as ENHRY and CDR2 as SYGVKD. J lost 5 bases, V lost 4 bases, and 6 bases had no gene match. CDR3: CAISVQGASETQYF. Here the CDR3 DNA reads TGTGCCATCAGTGTCCAGGGGGCATCGGAGACCCAGTACTTC.

This clonotype was recorded at least ten times. V usage is TRBV5-1 and J usage is TRBJ2-7, with D hard to call. V lost 8 bases and J 0 bases, leaving 9 bases between the germline ends. The CDR3 sequence is 12 residues long. Germline lookup yields CDR1 SGHRS and CDR2 YFSETQ. CDR3 nucleotide sequence: TGCGCCAGTCTTATCACCTCCTACGAGCAGTACTTC. It codes for CASLITSYEQYF.

In this sample, this clonotype turned up a few times. The rearrangement joins TRBV5-1 to TRBJ2-7, with a possible D match to TRBD2 (6 bases). The germline V gene encodes CDR1 SGHRS and CDR2 YFSETQ. V gave up 4 bases and J gave up 7 bases, with 15 bases separating them. The CDR3 runs 13 residues. This CDR3 reads CASSPGDRSEQYF. In DNA, the CDR3 is TGCGCCAGCAGCCCGGGGGACCGCAGTGAGCAGTACTTC.

This clonotype was picked up many times. The chain recombines TRBV27 with TRBJ2-7; possibly TRBD1 or TRBD2 for D (6 bases each). Germline lookup yields CDR1 MNHEY and CDR2 SMNVEV (reference sequence). V dropped 0 bases and J dropped 3 bases, with 9 bases sitting between them. This CDR3 has 14 residues. The DNA of the CDR3 is TGTGCCAGCAGTTTATCCGGGGGCGGCTACGAGCAGTACTTC. Translated: CASSLSGGGYEQYF.

About this clonotype itself: Just one base apart from a much larger clone, this may be a read error. This sequence joins TRBV5-6 and TRBJ2-4, with 8 bases lining up with TRBD2. The CDR3 totals 15 residues. Germline loops: CDR1 SGHDT, CDR2 YYEEEE. DNA of the CDR3: TGTGCCAGCAGCTTCACGGGAGGGCAAAAAAACATTGAGTACTTC. Translating gives CASSFTGGQKNIEYF. The entire variable domain, with the rest obtained from reference TRBV5-6 and TRBJ2-4, is as follows: DAGVTQSPTHLIKTRGQQVTLRCSPKSGHDTVSWYQQALGQGPQFIFQYYEEEERQRGNFPDRFSGHQFPNYSSELNVNALLLGDSALYLCASSFTGGQKNIEYFGAGTRLSVL.

There are many counts of this clonotype. The chain employs TRBV7-6 and TRBJ1-1; 7 nucleotides line up with TRBD1. Trimming cost V 1 base and J 1 base; bases outside gene matches: 3. The CDR3 consists of 15 residues. Looked up from germline, CDR1 is SGHVS and CDR2 is FNYEAQ. The CDR3 coding sequence is TGTGCCAGCAGCTTAGTGACAGGGCCGAACACTGAAGCTTTCTTT. Amino acid sequence: CASSLVTGPNTEAFF.

This clonotype was seen ten or more times. The chain links TRBV7-2 to TRBJ2-7; possibly TRBD1 for D (5 bases). CDR1 and CDR2 from the germline V gene are SGHTA and FQGNSA. This CDR3 contains 13 residues. Trimming shortened V by 7 bases and J by 6 bases, and 16 bases separated the two germline ends. The CDR3, as DNA: TGTGCCAGCACTCCAGGGCCAGGCGGCGAGCAGTACTTC. Its translation: CASTPGPGGEQYF.

This clonotype was observed at least ten times. The chain joins TRBV20-1 to TRBJ2-3, with D uncertain. From germline, CDR1 is DFQATT and CDR2 SNEGSKA (reference sequence). V shed 2 bases and J shed 0 bases, with 3 bases lying between them. This CDR3 has 12 residues. CDR3 DNA: TGCAGTGCTAGACCTAGCACAGATACGCAGTATTTT. The encoded protein is CSARPSTDTQYF.

This clonotype was seen ten or more times. The chain recombines TRBV5-1 with TRBJ2-1, with 8 positions matching TRBD2. The CDR3 runs to 16 residues. Germline assignment: CDR1 SGHRS and CDR2 YFSETQ. The V gene end was trimmed by 4 bases and the J gene end by 3 bases; junction bases not matched to a gene: 9. CDR3 nucleotide sequence: TGCGCCAGCAGCAGTACCGGGACTAGTGTCTACAATGAGCAGTTCTTC. Residues: CASSSTGTSVYNEQFF.

This clonotype came up a few times. The V and J genes are TRBV9 and TRBJ2-1; 7 bases match TRBD1. The CDR3 totals 13 residues. J was trimmed by 6 bases and V by 4 bases; bases with no gene match: 4. Germline CDR1 is SGDLS and CDR2 is YYNGEE. The CDR3 is CASSPHRGNEQFF. The DNA for the CDR3 is TGTGCCAGCAGCCCACACAGGGGCAATGAGCAGTTCTTC.

This clonotype was counted at least ten times. The V call is TRBV5-1, the J call TRBJ2-1; D gene uncertain. The V end lost 4 bases, the J end lost 7 bases, and 6 bases lay between the germline ends. The germline CDR1 and CDR2 sequences are SGHRS and YFSETQ. This CDR3 comprises 11 residues. The CDR3 DNA sequence: TGCGCCAGCAGCAAGGGTAATGAGCAGTTCTTC. This gives the protein CASSKGNEQFF.

This rearrangement joins TRBV5-4 to TRBJ2-2; 10 bases fit TRBD2. V lost 4 bases, J lost 1 base, and 7 bases stayed unmatched. Germline-derived CDR1 and CDR2 are SGHNT and YYREEE (reference sequence). The CDR3 has 17 residues. CDR3 in DNA: TGTGCCAGCAGCCCCCCAATAGCGGGAGGGAACACCGGGGAGCTGTTTTTT. As protein: CASSPPIAGGNTGELFF.

This clonotype appeared many times. The J gene is TRBJ1-2, the V gene TRBV7-2; TRBD1 might be the D (5 bases). CDR1 and CDR2 (germline): SGHTA, FQGNSA. Trimming took off 1 base at V and 8 bases at J, with 17 bases between the two ends. This CDR3 spans 15 amino acids. The CDR3 nucleotides read TGTGCCAGCAGCTTAGGATTGGGCAGGGACGGCGGCTACACCTTC. Amino acid sequence: CASSLGLGRDGGYTF.

This clonotype was observed a few times. This sequence joins TRBV18 and TRBJ1-1, with D possibly being TRBD1 (6 bases). The CDR3 is 16 residues long. The V end was cut by 5 bases, the J end by 1 base, with 17 bases between. Per germline, CDR1 KGHSH and CDR2 LQKENI. Here the CDR3 DNA reads TGTGCCAGCTCAACAAACAGGGATATATCGAACACTGAAGCTTTCTTT. This encodes CASSTNRDISNTEAFF.

The chain uses TRBV12-3 or TRBV12-4 and TRBJ2-2, with TRBD2 matching over 14 bases. The CDR3 has 19 residues. V was clipped by 5 bases and J by 4 bases; unmatched bases: 12. The CDR3 DNA reads TGTGCCAGCAGTCCTACCAAGAAAGGACTAGCGGGAGGCACCGGGGAGCTGTTTTTT. Amino acid sequence: CASSPTKKGLAGGTGELFF.